This TCR beta chain was identified during a study of shared clonotypes between healthy human individuals. This table comes from immunoSEQ multiplex PCR, and its TCRdb copy is limited to in-frame clones, with some not included. The sample contains around 1.9 million clones, 93% of which appear only once. Germline-derived CDR1 and CDR2 are SGDLS and YYNGEE. The CDR3 contains 15 residues. V shed 0 bases and J 6 bases; nucleotides not matched to a gene: 3. CD45RO negativity and positive selection for CCR7 defined naive CD8 cells, a population that excluded terminally differentiated effector memory CD45RA+ cells.

Sample: naive CD8+ T cells from PBMCs. This rearrangement joins TRBV9 to TRBJ1-4, with TRBD1 matching over 9 bases. This sequence originates from a man between 18 and 35 years old in good health. Some clones in this sample may be carry-over from other donors' samples. The CDR3 DNA sequence: TGTGCCAGCAGCGTAGCAAGGACAGGGGATGAAAAACTGTTTTTT. Protein product: CASSVARTGDEKLFF. Variable domain in full (rest from reference TRBV9 and TRBJ1-4): DSGVTQTPKHLITATGQRVTLRCSPRSGDLSVYWYQQSLDQGLQFLIQYYNGEERAKGNILERFSAQQFPDLHSELNLSSLELGDSALYFCASSVARTGDEKLFFGSGTQLSVL.